Listed below are T cell receptor beta chains from one sample, sequenced in a study of regulatory T cells in long-lasting Graves disease. TCRdb analysed the multiplex PCR reads with MiXCR anew, one entry per CDR3 protein. The sample lists approximately 310,000 distinct CDR3 sequences; 15% to 20% were seen once. Sequences were derived from peripheral blood mononuclear cells (PBMCs), sampled at new diagnosis, from a patient treated with antithyroid drugs. The receptors here all came from a female donor with Graves disease. Both conserved end residues are part of each CDR3. Each record gives: CDR3 DNA, CDR3 protein, D gene, J gene, clone size, V gene. D genes are given only for firm matches. Rows give clone size only sometimes, using once, few, many, or a class for an expanded clone.

CDR3 DNA: TGTGCCAGCAGTTACATTGCTAGCTCCTACAATGAGCAGTTCTTC; CDR3 protein: CASSYIASSYNEQFF; D gene: .; J gene: TRBJ2-1; clone size: many; V gene: TRBV6-2/TRBV6-3
CDR3 DNA: TGTGCCAGCTCACCACCGGGCAGGACAGGGGGCCCCGAGCAGTACTTC; CDR3 protein: CASSPPGRTGGPEQYF; D gene: TRBD1; J gene: TRBJ2-7; clone size: few; V gene: TRBV18
CDR3 DNA: TGTGCCAGCAGCTTCGGACTCCCCACAGATACGCAGTATTTT; CDR3 protein: CASSFGLPTDTQYF; D gene: .; J gene: TRBJ2-3; clone size: .; V gene: TRBV7-9
CDR3 DNA: TGTGCCATCAGTGAACTTCAGTATGGCTACACCTTC; CDR3 protein: CAISELQYGYTF; D gene: .; J gene: TRBJ1-2; clone size: many; V gene: TRBV10-3
CDR3 DNA: TGTGCCAGCAGCTTTAGGTCAGCGGGAGAAAACACCGGGGAGCTGTTTTTT; CDR3 protein: CASSFRSAGENTGELFF; D gene: TRBD2; J gene: TRBJ2-2; clone size: .; V gene: TRBV7-9
CDR3 DNA: TGTGCCTGGAGCCCTGGCTTGGGACAGTTACTCCAATTC; CDR3 protein: CAWSPGLGQLLQF; D gene: TRBD1; J gene: TRBJ1-2; clone size: once; V gene: TRBV30
CDR3 DNA: TGTGCCAGCAGTTTAGCGCTAATCGGACTAGCGGGAGGGATGGAAAACATTCAGTACTTC; CDR3 protein: CASSLALIGLAGGMENIQYF; D gene: TRBD2; J gene: TRBJ2-4; clone size: many; V gene: TRBV12-3/TRBV12-4
CDR3 DNA: TGTGCCGGGGCATGGGGAAACACCATATATTTT; CDR3 protein: CAGAWGNTIYF; D gene: .; J gene: TRBJ1-3; clone size: many; V gene: TRBV30
CDR3 DNA: TGTGCCAGCAGCCCTATAGCCGGGACTCGCACGAACACCGGGGAGCTGTTTTTT; CDR3 protein: CASSPIAGTRTNTGELFF; D gene: .; J gene: TRBJ2-2; clone size: few; V gene: TRBV5-4
CDR3 DNA: TGTGCCAGCAGCTCGGCCACCCCGGTTTCACCCCTCCACTTT; CDR3 protein: CASSSATPVSPLHF; D gene: .; J gene: TRBJ1-6; clone size: few; V gene: TRBV11-3
CDR3 DNA: TGCAGTGCTACCACGGGGGCGCTTTCCACTGAAGCTTTCTTT; CDR3 protein: CSATTGALSTEAFF; D gene: .; J gene: TRBJ1-1; clone size: many; V gene: TRBV20-1
CDR3 DNA: TGTGCCAGCAGCCGGCGAACAATAGCGAACACCGGGGAGCTGTTTTTT; CDR3 protein: CASSRRTIANTGELFF; D gene: .; J gene: TRBJ2-2; clone size: many; V gene: TRBV11-3
CDR3 DNA: TGCGGCGGAGGGTCGATAGTGAACACCGGGGAGCTGTTTTTT; CDR3 protein: CGGGSIVNTGELFF; D gene: .; J gene: TRBJ2-2; clone size: many; V gene: TRBV29-1